Detailed here is one T cell receptor (beta chain). Original handling: Reference gene primer amplification yielded estimated nucleated cell counts. Using immunoSEQ multiplex PCR, the repertoire was profiled, and TCRdb retains in-frame clones only, with some absent. Clone size and the V and J calls come from that table; the DNA yielded D and trimming. Among approximately 290,000 clones, about 93% were seen once, and the ten largest hold around 1.1%. This CDR3 region has 15 residues. Germline V gene data show CDR1 as MNHEY and CDR2 as SVGEGT. Trimming left V 4 bases short and J 5 bases short, with 15 bases between. These data come from a study of blood T cell repertoires in COVID-19. At the level of the study: From the United States, Italy and Spain came samples of acute and convalescent COVID-19.

Adults between roughly 18 and 100 years of age took part from 20 to 25 US areas. The specimen sequenced was PBMCs or T cells enriched from blood (not recorded which). The chain uses TRBV6-2 or TRBV6-3 and TRBJ1-5; D perhaps matches TRBD1 (6 bases). This clonotype was obtained from a woman aged 25 to 39 who had recovered from COVID-19. The CDR3 loop reads CASSFRQAIHQPQHF. CDR3 DNA: TGTGCCAGCAGTTTCCGACAGGCTATCCATCAGCCCCAGCATTTT.